Given below is one TCR beta chain in context. What it recognizes is unknown. This record comes from a study of OX40 agonist ivuxolimab in advanced cancers. In the study overall: People in dose escalation had one of these cancers: hepatocellular carcinoma, melanoma, renal cell or head and neck cancer. General observations from the study: In the 0.1-3.0 mg/kg groups, partial responders showed among the lowest expansion.

The CDR3 runs 15 residues. Germline CDR1 SGHRS, CDR2 YFSETQ. With V trimmed by 6 bases and J by 2 bases, 5 bases remained unmatched. Method: immunoSEQ multiplex PCR; TCRdb's copy keeps in-frame clones and lacks some. The data contain 30,000 to 45,000 clones, about 87% of them singletons. The origin of this receptor is an adult with an advanced solid tumor such as melanoma, head and neck, liver or kidney cancer. The rearrangement joins TRBV5-1 to TRBJ2-3; 11 bases are shared with TRBD2. Material: CD4+ or CD8+ T cells sorted from blood, obtained in a trial of the OX40 agonist ivuxolimab. CDR3: CASMRLAGITDTQYF. The CDR3 DNA reads TGCGCCAGCATGCGACTAGCGGGAATCACAGATACGCAGTATTTT.